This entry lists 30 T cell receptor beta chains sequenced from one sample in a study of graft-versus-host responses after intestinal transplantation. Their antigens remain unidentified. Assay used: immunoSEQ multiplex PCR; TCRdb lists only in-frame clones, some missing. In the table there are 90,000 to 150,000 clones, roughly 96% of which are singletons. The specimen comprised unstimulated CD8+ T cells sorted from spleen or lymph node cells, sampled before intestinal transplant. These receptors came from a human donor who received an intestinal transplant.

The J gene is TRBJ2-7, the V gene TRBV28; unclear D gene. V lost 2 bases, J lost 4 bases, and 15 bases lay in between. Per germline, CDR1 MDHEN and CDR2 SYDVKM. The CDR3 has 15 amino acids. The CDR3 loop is CASSLGGIAPYEQYF. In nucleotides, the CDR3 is TGTGCCAGCAGTTTAGGTGGGATAGCCCCATACGAGCAGTACTTC.

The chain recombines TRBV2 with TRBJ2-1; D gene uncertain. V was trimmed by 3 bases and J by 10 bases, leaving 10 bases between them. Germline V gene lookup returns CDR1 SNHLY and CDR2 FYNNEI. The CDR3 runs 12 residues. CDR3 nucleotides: TGTGCCAGCAGTGATGATGTGTACGAGCAGTTCTTC. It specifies CASSDDVYEQFF. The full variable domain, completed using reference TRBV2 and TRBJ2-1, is EPEVTQTPSHQVTQMGQEVILRCVPISNHLYFYWYRQILGQKVEFLVSFYNNEISEKSEIFDDQFSVERPDGSNFTLKIRSTKLEDSAMYFCASSDDVYEQFFGPGTRLTVL.

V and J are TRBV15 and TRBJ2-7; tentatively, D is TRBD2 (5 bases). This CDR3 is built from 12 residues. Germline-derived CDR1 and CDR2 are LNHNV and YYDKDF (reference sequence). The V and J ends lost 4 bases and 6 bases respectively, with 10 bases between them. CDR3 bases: TGTGCCACCAGCACCGAGGGTGGCGAGCAGTACTTC. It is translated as CATSTEGGEQYF.

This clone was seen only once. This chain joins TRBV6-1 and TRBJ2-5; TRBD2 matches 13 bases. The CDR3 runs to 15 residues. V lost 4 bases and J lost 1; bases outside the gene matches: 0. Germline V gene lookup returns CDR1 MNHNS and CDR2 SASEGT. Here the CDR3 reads CASSGLAGGQETQYF. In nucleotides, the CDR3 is TGTGCCAGCAGTGGACTAGCGGGAGGCCAAGAGACCCAGTACTTC.

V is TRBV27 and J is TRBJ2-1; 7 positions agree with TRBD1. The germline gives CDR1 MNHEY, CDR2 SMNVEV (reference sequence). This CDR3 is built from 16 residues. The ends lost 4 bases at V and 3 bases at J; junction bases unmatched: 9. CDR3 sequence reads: CASSYGTDIGYNEQFF. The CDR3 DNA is TGTGCCAGCAGTTACGGGACAGACATCGGCTACAATGAGCAGTTCTTC.

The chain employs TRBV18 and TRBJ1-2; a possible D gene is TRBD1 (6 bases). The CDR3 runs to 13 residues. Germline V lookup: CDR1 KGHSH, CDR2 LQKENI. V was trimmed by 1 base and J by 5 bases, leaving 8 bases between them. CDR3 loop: CASSPLGQYGYTF. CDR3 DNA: TGTGCCAGCTCACCACTAGGACAGTATGGCTACACCTTC.

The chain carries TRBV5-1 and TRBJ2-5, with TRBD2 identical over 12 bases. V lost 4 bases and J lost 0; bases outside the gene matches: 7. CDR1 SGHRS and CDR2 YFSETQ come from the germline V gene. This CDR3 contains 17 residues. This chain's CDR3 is CASSGLAGSNYQETQYF. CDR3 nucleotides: TGCGCCAGCAGCGGACTAGCGGGGTCAAATTACCAAGAGACCCAGTACTTC.

CDR3 region: CASSLELTDYEQYF. CDR3 coding DNA: TGCGCCAGCAGCTTGGAGTTGACGGACTACGAGCAGTACTTC. V and J are TRBV5-1 and TRBJ2-7; D gene ambiguous. The CDR3 is 14 amino acids. Trimming removed 0 bases from V and 3 bases from J, with 10 bases in between. Germline V CDR1 and CDR2: SGHRS, YFSETQ.

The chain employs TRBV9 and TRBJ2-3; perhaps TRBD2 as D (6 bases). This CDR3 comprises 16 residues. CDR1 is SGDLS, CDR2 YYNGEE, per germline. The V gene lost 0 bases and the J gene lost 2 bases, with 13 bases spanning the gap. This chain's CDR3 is CASSVGNSGYTDTQYF. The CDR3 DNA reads TGTGCCAGCAGCGTAGGGAATAGCGGATACACAGATACGCAGTATTTT.

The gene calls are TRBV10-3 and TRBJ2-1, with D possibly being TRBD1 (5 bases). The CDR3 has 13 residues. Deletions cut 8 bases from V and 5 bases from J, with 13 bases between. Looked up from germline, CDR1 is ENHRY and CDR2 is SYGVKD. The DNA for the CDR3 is TGTGCCATCCGGGCCCTCAGGGACAATGAGCAGTTCTTC. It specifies CAIRALRDNEQFF.

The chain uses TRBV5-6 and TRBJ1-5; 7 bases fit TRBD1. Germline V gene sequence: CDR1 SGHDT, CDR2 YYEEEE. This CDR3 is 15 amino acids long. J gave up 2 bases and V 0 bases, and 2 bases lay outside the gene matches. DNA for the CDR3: TGTGCCAGCAGCTTGGCTACAGGGGGCAATCAGCCCCAGCATTTT. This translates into CASSLATGGNQPQHF.

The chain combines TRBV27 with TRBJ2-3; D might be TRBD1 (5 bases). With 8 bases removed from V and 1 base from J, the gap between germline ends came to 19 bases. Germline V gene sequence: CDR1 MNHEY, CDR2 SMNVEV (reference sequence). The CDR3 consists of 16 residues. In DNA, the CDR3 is TGTGCCAGCTCCACCTTAGGAGACAGACGCACAGATACGCAGTATTTT. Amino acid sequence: CASSTLGDRRTDTQYF.

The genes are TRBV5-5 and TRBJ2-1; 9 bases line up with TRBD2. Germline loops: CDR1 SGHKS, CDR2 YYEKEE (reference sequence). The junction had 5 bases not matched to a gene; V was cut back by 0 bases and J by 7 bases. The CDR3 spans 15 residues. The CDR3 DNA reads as TGTGCCAGCAGCTTGGAGGCGGGAGGGCTGAATGAGCAGTTCTTC. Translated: CASSLEAGGLNEQFF. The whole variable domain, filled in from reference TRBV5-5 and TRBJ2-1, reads DAGVTQSPTHLIKTRGQQVTLRCSPISGHKSVSWYQQVLGQGPQFIFQYYEKEERGRGNFPDRFSARQFPNYSSELNVNALLLGDSALYLCASSLEAGGLNEQFFGPGTRLTVL.

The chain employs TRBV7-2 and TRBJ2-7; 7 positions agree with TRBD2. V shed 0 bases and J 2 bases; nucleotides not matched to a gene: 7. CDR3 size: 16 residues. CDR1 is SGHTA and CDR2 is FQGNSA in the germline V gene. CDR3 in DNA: TGTGCCAGCAGCTTAGCGCTGGGCGGGGGAGCCTACGAGCAGTACTTC. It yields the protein CASSLALGGGAYEQYF.

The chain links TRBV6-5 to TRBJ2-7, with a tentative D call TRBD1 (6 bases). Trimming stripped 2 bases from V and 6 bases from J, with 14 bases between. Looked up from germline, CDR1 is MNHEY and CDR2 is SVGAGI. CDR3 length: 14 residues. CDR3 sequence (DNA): TGTGCCAGCAGTTACCAAACCCCAGGGGTCGAGCAGTACTTC. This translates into CASSYQTPGVEQYF.

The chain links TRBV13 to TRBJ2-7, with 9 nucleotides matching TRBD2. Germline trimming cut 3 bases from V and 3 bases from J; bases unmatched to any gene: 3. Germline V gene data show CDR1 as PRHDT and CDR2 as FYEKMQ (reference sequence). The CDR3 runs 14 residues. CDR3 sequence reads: CASSFGGRVYEQYF. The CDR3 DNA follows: TGTGCCAGCAGCTTCGGCGGGAGGGTCTACGAGCAGTACTTC.

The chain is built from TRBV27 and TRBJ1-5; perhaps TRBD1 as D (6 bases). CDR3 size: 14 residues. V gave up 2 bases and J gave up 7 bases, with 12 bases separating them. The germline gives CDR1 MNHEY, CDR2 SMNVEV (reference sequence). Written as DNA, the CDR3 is TGTGCCAGCAGTTTAACAGGGTATTCGCAGCCCCAGCATTTT. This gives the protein CASSLTGYSQPQHF.

The CDR3: CASSFLLPSSYNEQFF. DNA of the CDR3: TGTGCCAGCAGCTTCCTACTCCCCTCCTCCTACAATGAGCAGTTCTTC. J is TRBJ2-1 and V is TRBV11-2; D not resolved. Trimming took 3 bases from V and 0 from J, leaving 12 bases between them. CDR3 length: 16 residues. The germline gives CDR1 SGHAT, CDR2 FQNNGV.

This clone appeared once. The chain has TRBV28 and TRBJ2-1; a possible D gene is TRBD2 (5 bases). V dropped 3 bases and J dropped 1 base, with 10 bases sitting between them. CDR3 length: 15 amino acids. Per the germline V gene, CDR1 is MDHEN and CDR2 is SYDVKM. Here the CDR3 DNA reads TGTGCCAGCAGTTTCCCCGGGGTATCCTACAATGAGCAGTTCTTC. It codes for CASSFPGVSYNEQFF.

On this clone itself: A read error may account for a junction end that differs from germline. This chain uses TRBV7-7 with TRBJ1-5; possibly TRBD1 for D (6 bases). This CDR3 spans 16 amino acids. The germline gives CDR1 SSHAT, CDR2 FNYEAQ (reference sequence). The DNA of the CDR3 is TGTGCTAGCAGCCCTGGACAGCGCTCGAGCAATCAGCCCCAGCATTTT. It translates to CASSPGQRSSNQPQHF.

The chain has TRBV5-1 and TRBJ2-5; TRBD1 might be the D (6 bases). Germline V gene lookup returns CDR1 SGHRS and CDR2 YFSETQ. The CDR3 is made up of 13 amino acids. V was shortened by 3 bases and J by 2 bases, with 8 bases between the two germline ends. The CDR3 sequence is CASSWTAQETQYF. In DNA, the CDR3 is TGCGCCAGCAGCTGGACAGCACAAGAGACCCAGTACTTC.

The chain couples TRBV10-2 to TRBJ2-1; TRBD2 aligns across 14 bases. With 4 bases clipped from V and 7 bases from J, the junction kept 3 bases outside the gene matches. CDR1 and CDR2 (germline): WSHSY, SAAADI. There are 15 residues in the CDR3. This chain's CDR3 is CASSGGLAGGNEQFF. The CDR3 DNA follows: TGCGCCAGCAGTGGTGGACTAGCGGGAGGAAATGAGCAGTTCTTC.

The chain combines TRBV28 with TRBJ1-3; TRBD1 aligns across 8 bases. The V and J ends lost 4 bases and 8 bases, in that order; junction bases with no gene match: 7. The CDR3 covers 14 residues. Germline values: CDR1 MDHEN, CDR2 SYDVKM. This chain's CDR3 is CASSSAGQGYTIYF. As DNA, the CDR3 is TGTGCCAGCAGTTCCGCCGGACAGGGCTACACCATATATTTT. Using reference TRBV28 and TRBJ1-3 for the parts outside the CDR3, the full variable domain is DVKVTQSSRYLVKRTGEKVFLECVQDMDHENMFWYRQDPGLGLRLIYFSYDVKMKEKGDIPEGYSVSREKKERFSLILESASTNQTSMYLCASSSAGQGYTIYFGEGSWLTVV.

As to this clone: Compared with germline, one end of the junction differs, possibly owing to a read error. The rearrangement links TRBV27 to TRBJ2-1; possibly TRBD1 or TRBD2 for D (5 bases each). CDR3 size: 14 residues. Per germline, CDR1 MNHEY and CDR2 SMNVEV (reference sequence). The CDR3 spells CASSLVSSGTRPLF. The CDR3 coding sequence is TGTGCCAGCAGTTTAGTCTCCTCCGGGACCCGACCCCTCTTC.

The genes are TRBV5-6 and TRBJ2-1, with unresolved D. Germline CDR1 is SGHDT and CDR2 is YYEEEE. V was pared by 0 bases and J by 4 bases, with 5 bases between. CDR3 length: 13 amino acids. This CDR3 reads CASSLGGYNEQFF. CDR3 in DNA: TGTGCCAGCAGCTTGGGCGGATACAATGAGCAGTTCTTC.

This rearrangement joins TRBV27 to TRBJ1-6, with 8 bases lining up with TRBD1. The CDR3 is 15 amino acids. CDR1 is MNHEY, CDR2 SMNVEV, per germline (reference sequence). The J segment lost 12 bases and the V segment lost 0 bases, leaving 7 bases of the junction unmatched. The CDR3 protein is CASSLSGTGAIPLHF. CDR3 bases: TGTGCCAGCAGTTTATCCGGGACAGGTGCTATACCCCTCCACTTT.

CDR3 nucleotide sequence: TGTGCCAGCCGCCCGGGGGTAGCCGGTGAGACCCAGTACTTC. This sequence encodes CASRPGVAGETQYF. The chain links TRBV7-9 to TRBJ2-5; perhaps TRBD2 as D (6 bases). V was cut by 8 bases and J by 5 bases, with 18 bases left in between. This CDR3 comprises 14 residues. Germline V CDR1 and CDR2: SEHNR, FQNEAQ (reference sequence).

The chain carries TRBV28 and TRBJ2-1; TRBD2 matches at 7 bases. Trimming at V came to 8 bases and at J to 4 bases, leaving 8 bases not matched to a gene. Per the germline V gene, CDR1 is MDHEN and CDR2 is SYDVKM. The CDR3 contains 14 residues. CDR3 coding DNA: TGTGCCAGCCTGGGGCTAGCGGTTTACAATGAGCAGTTCTTC. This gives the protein CASLGLAVYNEQFF.

The CDR3 reads CASSFLGGGSYEQYF. DNA for the CDR3: TGTGCCAGCAGTTTCTTAGGGGGTGGCTCCTACGAGCAGTACTTC. V is TRBV11-1 and J is TRBJ2-7; TRBD1 might be the D (6 bases). Trimming stripped 6 bases from V and 0 bases from J, with 15 bases between. CDR3 length equals 15 residues. Germline CDR1 and CDR2: SGHAT and FQDESV (reference sequence). The full variable domain, its missing parts supplied by reference TRBV11-1 and TRBJ2-7, is EAEVAQSPRYKITEKSQAVAFWCDPISGHATLYWYRQILGQGPELLVQFQDESVVDDSQLPKDRFSAERLKGVDSTLKIQPAELGDSAMYLCASSFLGGGSYEQYFGPGTRLTVT.

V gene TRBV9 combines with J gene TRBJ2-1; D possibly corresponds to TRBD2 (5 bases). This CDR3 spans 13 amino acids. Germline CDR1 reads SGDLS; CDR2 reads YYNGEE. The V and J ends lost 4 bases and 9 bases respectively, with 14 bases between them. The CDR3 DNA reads TGTGCCAGCAGCATGGGGAGCTTAGGTGAGCAGTTCTTC. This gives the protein CASSMGSLGEQFF.